The rows below give T cell receptor beta chains drawn from one sample of a study of cytomegalovirus exposure and HLA in healthy donors. Profiling relied on immunoSEQ multiplex PCR, and the TCRdb table lists in-frame clones only, not all of them. The table has some 71,000 clones, around 70% seen once; the top ten hold about a fifth. The sequenced material came from PBMCs. The origin of the receptors is a woman in her thirties in good health and CMV-seropositive. The CDR3 runs from the conserved cysteine through the conserved F or W. Fields, in order: J gene, V gene, CDR3 protein.

>TRBJ1-1|TRBV27
CARGVANTEAFF
>TRBJ2-3|TRBV28
CASSYPRSDTQYF
>TRBJ2-1|TRBV4-2
CASSRNSGRSYNEQFF
>TRBJ1-1|TRBV30
CAWSVSGGRTEAFF
>TRBJ1-1|TRBV7-8
CASSSRQGKNTEAFF
>TRBJ1-2|TRBV15
CATSRAGEGVGGYTF
>TRBJ2-7|TRBV28
CASSPHPPGLATLSQYF
>TRBJ1-5|TRBV6-1
CASGWQGGQPQHF
>TRBJ1-5|TRBV6-1
CASSRDRGHF
>TRBJ1-2|TRBV6-1
CASSFDRGRGYTF
>TRBJ2-3|TRBV29-1
CSVFSVDTQYF
>TRBJ2-7|TRBV5-1
CASSLPGLAGGHVYF
>TRBJ1-3|TRBV2
CASRTGSNSGNTIYF
>TRBJ1-5|TRBV18
CASSRGWDQPQHF
>TRBJ2-1|TRBV14
CASSDYGAYNEQFF
>TRBJ1-5|TRBV27
CASRDGYSNQPQHF
>TRBJ2-1|TRBV21-1
CASLDIAYNEQFF
>TRBJ1-1|TRBV18
CASSPSSSTEAFF
>TRBJ2-7|TRBV5-4
CATQWGVDYEQYF
>TRBJ2-7|TRBV11-2
CASSYFVGGSQYEQYF
>TRBJ2-5|TRBV7-2
CASSPTLAGGGETQYF
>TRBJ2-4|TRBV4-2
CASSQDTGSENIQYF
>TRBJ2-1|TRBV6-5
CASRFSGTSYNEQFF
>TRBJ1-1|TRBV27
CASRIGTGLFTEAFF
>TRBJ1-1|TRBV9
CASSVTGITEAFF
>TRBJ2-1|TRBV2
CASSEGEAGEQFF
>TRBJ2-7|TRBV6-6
CASSAGNRYEQYF
>TRBJ2-5|TRBV19
CASSRDRGETQYF